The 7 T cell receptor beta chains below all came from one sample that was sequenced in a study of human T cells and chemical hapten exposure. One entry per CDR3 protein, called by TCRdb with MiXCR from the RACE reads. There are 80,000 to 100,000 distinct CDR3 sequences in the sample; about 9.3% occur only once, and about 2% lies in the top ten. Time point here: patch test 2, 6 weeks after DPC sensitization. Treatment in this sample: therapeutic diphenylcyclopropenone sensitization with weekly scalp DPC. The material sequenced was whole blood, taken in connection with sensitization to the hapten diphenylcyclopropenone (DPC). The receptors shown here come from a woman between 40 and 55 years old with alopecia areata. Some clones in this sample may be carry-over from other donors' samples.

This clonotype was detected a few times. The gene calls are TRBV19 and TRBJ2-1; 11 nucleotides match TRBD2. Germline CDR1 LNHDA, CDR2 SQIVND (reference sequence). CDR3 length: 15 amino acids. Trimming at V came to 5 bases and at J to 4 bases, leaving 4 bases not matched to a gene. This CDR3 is CASSPLAGEYNEQFF. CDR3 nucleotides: TGTGCCAGTAGTCCACTAGCGGGAGAGTACAATGAGCAGTTCTTC.

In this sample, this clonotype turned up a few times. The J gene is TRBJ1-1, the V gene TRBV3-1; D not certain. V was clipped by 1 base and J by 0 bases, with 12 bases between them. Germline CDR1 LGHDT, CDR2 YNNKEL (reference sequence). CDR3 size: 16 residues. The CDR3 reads CASSQGRGIMNTEAFF. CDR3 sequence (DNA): TGTGCCAGCAGCCAAGGTCGCGGGATAATGAACACTGAAGCTTTCTTT. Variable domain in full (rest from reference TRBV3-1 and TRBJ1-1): DTAVSQTPKYLVTQMGNDKSIKCEQNLGHDTMYWYKQDSKKFLKIMFSYNNKELIINETVPNRFSPKSPDKAHLNLHINSLELGDSAVYFCASSQGRGIMNTEAFFGQGTRLTVV.

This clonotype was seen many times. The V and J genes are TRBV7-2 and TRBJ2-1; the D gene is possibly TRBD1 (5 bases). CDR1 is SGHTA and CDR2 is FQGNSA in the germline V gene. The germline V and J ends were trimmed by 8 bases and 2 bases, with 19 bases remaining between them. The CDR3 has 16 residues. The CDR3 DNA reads TGTGCCAGCGGTCCAGGGATAAAAAGTCCCTACAATGAGCAGTTCTTC. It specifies CASGPGIKSPYNEQFF.

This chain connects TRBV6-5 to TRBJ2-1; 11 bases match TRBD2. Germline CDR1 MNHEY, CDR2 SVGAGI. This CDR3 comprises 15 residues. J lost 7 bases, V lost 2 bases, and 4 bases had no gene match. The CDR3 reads CASSYGTSGKNEQFF. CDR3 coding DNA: TGTGCCAGCAGTTACGGGACTAGCGGCAAAAATGAGCAGTTCTTC.

The CDR3 is CASSLFTNTEAFF. DNA of the CDR3: TGTGCCAGCAGCTTGTTCACGAACACTGAAGCTTTCTTT. The rearrangement links TRBV5-6 to TRBJ1-1, with D hard to call. Per germline, CDR1 SGHDT and CDR2 YYEEEE. Trimming removed 1 base from V and 1 base from J, with 5 bases in between. The CDR3 totals 13 residues.

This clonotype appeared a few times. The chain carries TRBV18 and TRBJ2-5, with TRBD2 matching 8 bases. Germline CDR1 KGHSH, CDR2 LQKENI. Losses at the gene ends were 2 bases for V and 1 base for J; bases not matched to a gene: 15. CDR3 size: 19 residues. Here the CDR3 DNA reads TGTGCCAGCTCACCAACCGGGACTAGAGGCCTCGCGGGCCAAGAGACCCAGTACTTC. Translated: CASSPTGTRGLAGQETQYF.

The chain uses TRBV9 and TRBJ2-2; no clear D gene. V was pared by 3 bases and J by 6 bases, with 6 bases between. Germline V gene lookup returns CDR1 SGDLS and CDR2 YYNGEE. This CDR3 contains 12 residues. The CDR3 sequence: CASSAYPGELFF. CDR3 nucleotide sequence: TGTGCCAGCAGCGCCTACCCCGGGGAGCTGTTTTTT. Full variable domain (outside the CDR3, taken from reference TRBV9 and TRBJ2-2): DSGVTQTPKHLITATGQRVTLRCSPRSGDLSVYWYQQSLDQGLQFLIQYYNGEERAKGNILERFSAQQFPDLHSELNLSSLELGDSALYFCASSAYPGELFFGEGSRLTVL.